This T cell receptor (beta chain) was captured by sequencing in a study of blood T cell repertoires in COVID-19. This CDR3 comprises 15 residues. V gave up 7 bases and J gave up 5 bases, with 17 bases separating them. Germline V lookup: CDR1 SNHLY, CDR2 FYNNEI. The assay was immunoSEQ multiplex PCR, and TCRdb's table has in-frame clones only and misses some. The sample contains some 95,000 clones, around 82% of which appear only once. The sequencing input was peripheral blood. The sequence derives from a man aged 45-65 years who had recovered from COVID-19. The chain is built from TRBV2 and TRBJ2-2, with D perhaps TRBD1 (6 bases). The CDR3 DNA reads TGTGCCAGCACGGTAGGGGGAGTTGGGACCGGGGAGCTGTTTTTT. It encodes CASTVGGVGTGELFF.